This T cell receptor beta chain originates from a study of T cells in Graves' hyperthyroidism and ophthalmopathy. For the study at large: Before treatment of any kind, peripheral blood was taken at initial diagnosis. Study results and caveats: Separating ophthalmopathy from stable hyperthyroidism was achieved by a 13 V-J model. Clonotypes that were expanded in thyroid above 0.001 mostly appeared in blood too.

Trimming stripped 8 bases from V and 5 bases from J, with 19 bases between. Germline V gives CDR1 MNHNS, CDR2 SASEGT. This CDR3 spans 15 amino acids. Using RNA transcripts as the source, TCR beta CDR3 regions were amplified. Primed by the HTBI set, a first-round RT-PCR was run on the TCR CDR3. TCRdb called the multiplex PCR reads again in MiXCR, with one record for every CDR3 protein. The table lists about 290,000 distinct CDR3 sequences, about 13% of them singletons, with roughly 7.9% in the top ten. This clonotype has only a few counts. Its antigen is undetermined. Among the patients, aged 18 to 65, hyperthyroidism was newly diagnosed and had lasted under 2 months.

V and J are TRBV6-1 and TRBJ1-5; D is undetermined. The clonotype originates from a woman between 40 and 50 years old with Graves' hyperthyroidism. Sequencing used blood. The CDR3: CASGPSWGSHQPQHF. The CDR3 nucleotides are TGTGCCAGCGGCCCCTCGTGGGGTTCCCATCAGCCCCAGCATTTT.